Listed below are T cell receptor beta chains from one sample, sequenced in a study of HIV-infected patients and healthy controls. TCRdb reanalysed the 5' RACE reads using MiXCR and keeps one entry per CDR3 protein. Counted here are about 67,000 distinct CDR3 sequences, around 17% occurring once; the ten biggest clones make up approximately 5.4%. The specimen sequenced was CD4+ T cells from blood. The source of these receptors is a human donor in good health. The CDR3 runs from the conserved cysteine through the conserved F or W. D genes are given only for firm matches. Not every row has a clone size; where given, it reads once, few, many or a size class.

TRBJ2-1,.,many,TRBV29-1,CSVDTPGGGYNEQFF,TGCAGCGTTGATACTCCAGGGGGGGGCTACAATGAGCAGTTCTTC
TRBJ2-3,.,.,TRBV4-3,CASSHDRIDTQYF,TGCGCCAGCAGCCATGACCGTATAGATACGCAGTATTTT
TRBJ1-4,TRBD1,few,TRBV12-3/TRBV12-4,CASSPAGTGLSGTNEKLFF,TGTGCCAGCAGCCCCGCCGGGACAGGGCTTTCCGGGACTAATGAAAAACTGTTTTTT
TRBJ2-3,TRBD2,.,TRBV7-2,CASKRGGITDTQYF,TGTGCCAGCAAGCGGGGGGGCATCACAGATACGCAGTATTTT
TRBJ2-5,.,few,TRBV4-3,CASSQDWSQETQYF,TGCGCCAGCAGCCAAGATTGGAGCCAAGAGACCCAGTACTTC
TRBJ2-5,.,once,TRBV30,CARSRAQETQYF,TGTGCCCGTTCCCGGGCCCAAGAGACCCAGTACTTC
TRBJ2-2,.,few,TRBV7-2,CASSPSSVNTGELFF,TGTGCCAGCAGCCCTTCTTCGGTGAACACCGGGGAGCTGTTTTTT
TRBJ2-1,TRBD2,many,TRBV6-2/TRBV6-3,CASRLAGGRSEFF,TGTGCCAGCAGGCTAGCGGGGGGGCGGAGCGAGTTCTTC
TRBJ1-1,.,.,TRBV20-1,CSAIPGRNTEAFF,TGCAGTGCTATCCCGGGACGGAATACTGAAGCTTTCTTT
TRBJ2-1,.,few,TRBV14,CASSQRRAIYNEQFF,TGTGCCAGCAGCCAAAGAAGAGCTATTTACAATGAGCAGTTCTTC
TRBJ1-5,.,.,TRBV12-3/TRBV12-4,CASSLRDSNQPQHF,TGTGCCAGCAGTTTGCGGGACAGCAATCAGCCCCAGCATTTT
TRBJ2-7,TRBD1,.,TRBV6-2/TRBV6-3,CASRQTGSEYEQYF,TGTGCCAGCAGACAGACAGGGAGTGAATACGAGCAGTACTTC
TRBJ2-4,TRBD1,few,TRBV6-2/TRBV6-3,CASSTKAGTGIRDIQYF,TGTGCCAGCAGTACCAAGGCCGGGACAGGGATTAGAGACATTCAGTACTTC
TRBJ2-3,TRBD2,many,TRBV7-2,CASSSSGRAPATQYF,TGTGCCAGCAGCTCTAGCGGGAGGGCCCCCGCTACGCAGTATTTT
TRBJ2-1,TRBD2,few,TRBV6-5,CASSYLGTRGYNEQFF,TGTGCCAGCAGTTACTTGGGGACTAGGGGCTACAATGAGCAGTTCTTC
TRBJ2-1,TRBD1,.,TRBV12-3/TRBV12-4,CASRGGQGVPTEQFF,TGTGCCAGCAGGGGCGGACAGGGGGTCCCTACGGAGCAGTTCTTC
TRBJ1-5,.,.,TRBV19,CASSALNNQPQHF,TGTGCCAGTAGTGCACTGAACAATCAGCCCCAGCATTTT
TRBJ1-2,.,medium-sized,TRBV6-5,CASSYFRTVYGYTF,TGTGCCAGCAGTTACTTCCGGACAGTATATGGCTACACCTTC
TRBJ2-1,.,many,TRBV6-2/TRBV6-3,CASKGTGYNEQFF,TGTGCCAGCAAAGGGACGGGGTACAATGAGCAGTTCTTC
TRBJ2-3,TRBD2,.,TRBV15,CATSRGTSGSKDTQYF,TGTGCCACCAGCAGAGGAACTAGCGGGAGTAAGGATACGCAGTATTTT
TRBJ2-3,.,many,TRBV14,CASSQDTQYF,TGTGCCAGCAGCCAAGATACGCAGTATTTT
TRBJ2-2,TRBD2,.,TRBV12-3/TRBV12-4,CASGATGRGGELFF,TGTGCCAGCGGGGCCACCGGGAGGGGCGGGGAGCTGTTTTTT
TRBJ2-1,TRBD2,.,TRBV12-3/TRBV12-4,CASRRTSGGNYNEQFF,TGTGCCAGCAGGCGCACTAGCGGGGGGAACTACAATGAGCAGTTCTTC
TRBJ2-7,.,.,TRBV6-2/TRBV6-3,CASSYSGVHEQYF,TGTGCCAGCAGTTACTCGGGGGTCCACGAGCAGTACTTC
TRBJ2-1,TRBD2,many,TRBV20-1,CSATGTSGFNEQFF,TGCAGTGCCACCGGGACTAGCGGTTTCAATGAGCAGTTCTTC
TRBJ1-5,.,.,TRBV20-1,CSARGLLDSNQPQHF,TGCAGTGCTAGAGGTTTGTTGGACAGTAATCAGCCCCAGCATTTT
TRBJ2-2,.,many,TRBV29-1,CSVGGGSTGELFF,TGCAGCGTTGGAGGGGGTAGCACCGGGGAGCTGTTTTTT
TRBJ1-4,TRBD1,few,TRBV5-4,CASSLGQGDEKLFF,TGTGCCAGCAGCTTGGGACAGGGTGATGAAAAACTGTTTTTT
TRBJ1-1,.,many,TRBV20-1,CSAMHRNTEAFF,TGCAGTGCTATGCACAGGAACACTGAAGCTTTCTTT
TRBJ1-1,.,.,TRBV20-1,CSATARTVNTEAFF,TGCAGTGCTACCGCCCGGACGGTGAACACTGAAGCTTTCTTT
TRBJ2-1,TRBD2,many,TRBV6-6,CASSYPGLAGAYEQFF,TGTGCCAGCAGTTACCCCGGACTAGCGGGAGCCTATGAGCAGTTCTTC
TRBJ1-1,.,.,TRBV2,CACGTSNEAFF,TGTGCCTGCGGGACATCAAATGAAGCTTTCTTT
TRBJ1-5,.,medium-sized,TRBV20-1,CSARARLQGNQPQHF,TGCAGTGCTAGAGCGAGGCTTCAGGGTAATCAGCCCCAGCATTTT
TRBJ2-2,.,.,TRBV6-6,CASVVRTSTRGELFF,TGTGCCTCGGTCGTTAGGACCTCCACCAGGGGGGAGCTGTTTTTT
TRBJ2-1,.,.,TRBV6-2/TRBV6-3,CAGGSRGNEQFF,TGTGCCGGAGGGTCCAGGGGCAATGAGCAGTTCTTC
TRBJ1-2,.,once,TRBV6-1,CASAWDTTAKIYGYTF,TGTGCCAGCGCGTGGGACACGACAGCGAAAATCTATGGCTACACCTTC
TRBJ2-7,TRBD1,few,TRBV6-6,CASSYPGQGSYEQYF,TGTGCCAGCAGTTACCCGGGACAGGGGTCCTACGAGCAGTACTTC
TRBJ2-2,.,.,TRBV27,CASRRPGPNTGELFF,TGTGCCAGCAGACGGCCGGGACCCAACACCGGGGAGCTGTTTTTT
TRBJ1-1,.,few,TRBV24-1,CATSDFLNTEAFF,TGTGCCACCAGTGATTTCCTGAACACTGAAGCTTTCTTT
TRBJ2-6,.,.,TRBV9,CASSVGSPGASGANVLTF,TGTGCCAGCAGCGTAGGATCCCCGGGGGCCTCTGGGGCCAACGTCCTGACTTTC
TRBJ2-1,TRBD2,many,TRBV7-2,CASSSGLAGVQFF,TGTGCCAGCAGCTCGGGACTAGCGGGAGTCCAGTTCTTC
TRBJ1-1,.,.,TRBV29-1,CSVAWTEAFF,TGCAGCGTTGCCTGGACTGAAGCTTTCTTT
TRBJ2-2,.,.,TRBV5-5,CASSTGNTGELFF,TGTGCCAGCAGTACGGGGAACACCGGGGAGCTGTTTTTT
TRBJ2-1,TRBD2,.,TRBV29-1,CSVAWTSGWNEQFF,TGCAGCGTTGCCTGGACTAGCGGGTGGAATGAGCAGTTCTTC
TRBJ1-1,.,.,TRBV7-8,CASSLNQGFGTEAFF,TGTGCCAGCAGCCTTAACCAGGGTTTTGGAACTGAAGCTTTCTTT
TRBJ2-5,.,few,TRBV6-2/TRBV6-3,CASKAGDTLGTQYF,TGTGCCAGCAAGGCAGGGGACACGCTCGGGACCCAGTACTTC
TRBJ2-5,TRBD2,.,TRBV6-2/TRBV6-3,CASRILSGGETQYF,TGTGCCAGCAGAATACTAAGCGGGGGAGAGACCCAGTACTTC
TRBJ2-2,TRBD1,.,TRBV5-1,CASSLVPTGLPGELFF,TGCGCCAGCAGCTTGGTTCCGACAGGGTTACCCGGGGAGCTGTTTTTT
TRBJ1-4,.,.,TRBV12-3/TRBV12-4,CASSFRGFGEKLFF,TGTGCCAGCAGTTTCAGGGGCTTCGGGGAAAAACTGTTTTTT
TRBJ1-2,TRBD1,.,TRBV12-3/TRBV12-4,CASSFGTGGSPYYGYTF,TGTGCCAGCAGTTTCGGGACAGGGGGCTCCCCCTACTATGGCTACACCTTC
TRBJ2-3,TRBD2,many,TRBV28,CASSSQTSGGSDTQYF,TGTGCCAGCAGTTCGCAAACTAGCGGGGGGTCAGATACGCAGTATTTT
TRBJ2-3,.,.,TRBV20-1,CSAKTRESTDTQYF,TGCAGTGCTAAAACCAGAGAAAGCACAGATACGCAGTATTTT